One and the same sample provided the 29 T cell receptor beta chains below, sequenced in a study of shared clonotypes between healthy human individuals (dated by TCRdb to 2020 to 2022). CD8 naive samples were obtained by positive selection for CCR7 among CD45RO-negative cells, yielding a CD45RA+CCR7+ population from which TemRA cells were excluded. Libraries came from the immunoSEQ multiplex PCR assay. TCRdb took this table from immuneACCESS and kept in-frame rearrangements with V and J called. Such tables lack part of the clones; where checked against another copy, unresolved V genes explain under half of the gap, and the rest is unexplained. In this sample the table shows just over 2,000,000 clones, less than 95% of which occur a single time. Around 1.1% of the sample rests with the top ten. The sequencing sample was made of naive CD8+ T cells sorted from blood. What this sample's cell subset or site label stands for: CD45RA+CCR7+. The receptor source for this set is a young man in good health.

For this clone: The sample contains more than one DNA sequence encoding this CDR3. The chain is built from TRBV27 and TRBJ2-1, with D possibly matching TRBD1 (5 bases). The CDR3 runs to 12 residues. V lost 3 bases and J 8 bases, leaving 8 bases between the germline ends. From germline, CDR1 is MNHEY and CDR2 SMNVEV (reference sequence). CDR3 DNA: TGTGCCAGCAGTTTGATAGGGGATGAGCAGTTCTTC. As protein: CASSLIGDEQFF.

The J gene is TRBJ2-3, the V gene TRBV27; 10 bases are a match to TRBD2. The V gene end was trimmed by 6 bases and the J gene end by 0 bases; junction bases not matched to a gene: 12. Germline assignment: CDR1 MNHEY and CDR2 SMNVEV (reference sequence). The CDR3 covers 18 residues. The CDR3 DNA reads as TGTGCCAGCAGAGTCGCGGTGGGACTAGCGATAAGCACAGATACGCAGTATTTT. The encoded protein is CASRVAVGLAISTDTQYF.

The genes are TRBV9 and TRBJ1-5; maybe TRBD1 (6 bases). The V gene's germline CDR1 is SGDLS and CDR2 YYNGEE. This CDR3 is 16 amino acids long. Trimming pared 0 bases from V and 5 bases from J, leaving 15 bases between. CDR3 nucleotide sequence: TGTGCCAGCAGCGTAGTGGGGGCTCAGGCGCATCAGCCCCAGCATTTT. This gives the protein CASSVVGAQAHQPQHF.

In nucleotides, the CDR3 is TGTGCCAGCAGGGGTATGGACTACGAGCAGTACTTC. Translated, it gives CASRGMDYEQYF. This chain uses TRBV6-6 with TRBJ2-7; D unresolved. V lost 6 bases to trimming and J lost 3 bases, with 9 bases between them. This CDR3 spans 12 amino acids. Germline V CDR1 and CDR2: MNHNY, SVGAGI (reference sequence).

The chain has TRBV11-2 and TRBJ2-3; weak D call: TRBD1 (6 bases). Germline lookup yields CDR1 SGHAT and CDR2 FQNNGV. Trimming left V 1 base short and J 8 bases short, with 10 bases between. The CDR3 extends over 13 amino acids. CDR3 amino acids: CASSLGGPGTQYF. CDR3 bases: TGTGCCAGCAGCTTAGGGGGGCCTGGTACGCAGTATTTT. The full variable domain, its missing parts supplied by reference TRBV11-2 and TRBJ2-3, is EAGVAQSPRYKIIEKRQSVAFWCNPISGHATLYWYQQILGQGPKLLIQFQNNGVVDDSQLPKDRFSAERLKGVDSTLKIQPAKLEDSAVYLCASSLGGPGTQYFGPGTRLTVL.

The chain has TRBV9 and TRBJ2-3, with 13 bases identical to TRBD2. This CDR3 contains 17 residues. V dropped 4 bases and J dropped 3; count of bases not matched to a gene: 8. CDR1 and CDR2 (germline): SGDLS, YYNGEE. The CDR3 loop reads CASSTGLAGVLTDTQYF. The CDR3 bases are TGTGCCAGCAGCACCGGACTAGCGGGAGTACTGACAGATACGCAGTATTTT.

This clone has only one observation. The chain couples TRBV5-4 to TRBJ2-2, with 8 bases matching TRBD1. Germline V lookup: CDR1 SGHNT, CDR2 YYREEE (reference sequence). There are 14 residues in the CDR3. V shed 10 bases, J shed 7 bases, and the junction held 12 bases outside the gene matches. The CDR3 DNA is TGTGCCGCTTCACAGGGGGAGAGCGTCGGGGAGCTGTTTTTT. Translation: CAASQGESVGELFF.

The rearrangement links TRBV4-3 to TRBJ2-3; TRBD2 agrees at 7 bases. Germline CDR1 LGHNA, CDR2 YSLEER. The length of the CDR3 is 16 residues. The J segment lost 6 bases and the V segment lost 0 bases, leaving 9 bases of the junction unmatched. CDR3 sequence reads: CASSQDKGLRGDTQYF. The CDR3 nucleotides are TGCGCCAGCAGCCAAGATAAGGGACTACGGGGTGATACGCAGTATTTT.

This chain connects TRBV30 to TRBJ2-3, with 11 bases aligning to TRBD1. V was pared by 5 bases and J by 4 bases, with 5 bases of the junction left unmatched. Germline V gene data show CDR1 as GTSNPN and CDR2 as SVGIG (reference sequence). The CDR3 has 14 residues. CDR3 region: CAWGQGQGADTQYF. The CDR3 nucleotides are TGTGCCTGGGGTCAGGGACAGGGGGCAGATACGCAGTATTTT.

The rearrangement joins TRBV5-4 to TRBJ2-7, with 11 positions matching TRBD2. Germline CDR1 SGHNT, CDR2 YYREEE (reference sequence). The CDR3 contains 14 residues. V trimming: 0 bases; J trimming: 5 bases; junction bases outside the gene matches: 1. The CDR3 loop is CASSLGTSGHEQYF. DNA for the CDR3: TGTGCCAGCAGCTTGGGGACTAGCGGGCACGAGCAGTACTTC.

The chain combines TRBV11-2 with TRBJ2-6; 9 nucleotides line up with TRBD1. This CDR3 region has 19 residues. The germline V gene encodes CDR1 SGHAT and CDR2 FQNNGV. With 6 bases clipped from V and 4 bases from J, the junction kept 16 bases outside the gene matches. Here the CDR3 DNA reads TGTGCCAGCAGTTTAATATTACCGGGACAGGGAGCCGGGGCCAACGTCCTGACTTTC. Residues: CASSLILPGQGAGANVLTF. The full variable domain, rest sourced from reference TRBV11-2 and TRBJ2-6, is EAGVAQSPRYKIIEKRQSVAFWCNPISGHATLYWYQQILGQGPKLLIQFQNNGVVDDSQLPKDRFSAERLKGVDSTLKIQPAKLEDSAVYLCASSLILPGQGAGANVLTFGAGSRLTVL.

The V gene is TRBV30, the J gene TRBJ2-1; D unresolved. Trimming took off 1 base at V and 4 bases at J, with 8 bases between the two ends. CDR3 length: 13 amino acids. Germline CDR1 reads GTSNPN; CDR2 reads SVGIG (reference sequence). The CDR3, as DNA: TGTGCCTGGAGTGGAATCCGATACAATGAGCAGTTCTTC. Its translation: CAWSGIRYNEQFF.

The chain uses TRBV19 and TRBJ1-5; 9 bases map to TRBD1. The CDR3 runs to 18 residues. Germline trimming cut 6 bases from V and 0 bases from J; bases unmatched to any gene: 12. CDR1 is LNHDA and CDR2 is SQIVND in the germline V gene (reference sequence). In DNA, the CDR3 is TGTGCCAGTAGCTGGACCGGGACAGGGCTGGGTAGCAATCAGCCCCAGCATTTT. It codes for CASSWTGTGLGSNQPQHF.

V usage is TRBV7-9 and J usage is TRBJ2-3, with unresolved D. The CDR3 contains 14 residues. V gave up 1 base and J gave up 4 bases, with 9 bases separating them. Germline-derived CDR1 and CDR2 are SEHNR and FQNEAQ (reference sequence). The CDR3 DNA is TGTGCCAGCAGCTTAGTCGACCGTCCAGATACGCAGTATTTT. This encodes CASSLVDRPDTQYF.

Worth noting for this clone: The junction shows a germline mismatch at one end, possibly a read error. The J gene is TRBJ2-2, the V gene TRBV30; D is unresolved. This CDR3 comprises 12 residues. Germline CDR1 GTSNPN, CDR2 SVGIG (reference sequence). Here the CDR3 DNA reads TGTGCCTGGAGTACGAAAACCGGGGAGCTGTTTTTT. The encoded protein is CAWSTKTGELFF.

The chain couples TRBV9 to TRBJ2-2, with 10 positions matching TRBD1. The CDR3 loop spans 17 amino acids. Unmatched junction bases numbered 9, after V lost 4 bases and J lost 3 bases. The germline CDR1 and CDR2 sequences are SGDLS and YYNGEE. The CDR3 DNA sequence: TGTGCCAGCAGCCGACAGGGGGCGCGGGTTGACACCGGGGAGCTGTTTTTT. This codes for CASSRQGARVDTGELFF.

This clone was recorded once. CDR3 nucleotide sequence: TGTGCCAGCAGCCCCCTCGATCGAGAGACCCAGTACTTC. Protein: CASSPLDRETQYF. The chain joins TRBV5-6 to TRBJ2-5; no clear D gene. Germline CDR1 reads SGHDT; CDR2 reads YYEEEE. The CDR3 totals 13 residues. V dropped 4 bases and J dropped 4 bases, with 11 bases sitting between them.

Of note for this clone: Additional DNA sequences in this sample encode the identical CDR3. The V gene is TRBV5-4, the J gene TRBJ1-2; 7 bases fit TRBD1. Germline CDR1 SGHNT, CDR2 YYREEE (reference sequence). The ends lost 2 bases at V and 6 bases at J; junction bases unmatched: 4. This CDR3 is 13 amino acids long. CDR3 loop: CASSFQGGNGYTF. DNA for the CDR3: TGTGCCAGCAGCTTCCAGGGGGGTAATGGCTACACCTTC.

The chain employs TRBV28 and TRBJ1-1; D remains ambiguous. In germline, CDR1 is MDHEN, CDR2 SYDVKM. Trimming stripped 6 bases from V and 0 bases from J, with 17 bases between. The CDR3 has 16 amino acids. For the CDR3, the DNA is TGTGCCAGCAGCTCAGTCCCAGATTCCATGAACACTGAAGCTTTCTTT. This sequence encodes CASSSVPDSMNTEAFF.

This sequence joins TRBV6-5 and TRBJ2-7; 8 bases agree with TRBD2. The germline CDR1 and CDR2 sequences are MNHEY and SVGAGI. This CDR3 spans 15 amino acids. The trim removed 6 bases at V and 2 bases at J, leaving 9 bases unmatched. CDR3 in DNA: TGTGCCAGCAGGGTGTCTAGCGGGCTAGCCTACGAGCAGTACTTC. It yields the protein CASRVSSGLAYEQYF.

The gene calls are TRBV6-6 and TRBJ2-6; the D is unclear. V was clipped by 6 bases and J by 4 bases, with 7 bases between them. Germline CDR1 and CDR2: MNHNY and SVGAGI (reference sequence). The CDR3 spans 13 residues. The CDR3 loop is CASSSVGANVLTF. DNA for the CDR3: TGTGCCAGCAGCTCCGTGGGGGCCAACGTCCTGACTTTC.

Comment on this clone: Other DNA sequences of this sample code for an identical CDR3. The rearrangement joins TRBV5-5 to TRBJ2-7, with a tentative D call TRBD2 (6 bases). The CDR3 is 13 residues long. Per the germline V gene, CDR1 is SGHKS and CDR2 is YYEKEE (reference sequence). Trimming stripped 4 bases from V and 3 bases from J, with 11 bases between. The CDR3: CASSLRESYEQYF. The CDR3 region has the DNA TGTGCCAGCAGCCTCCGGGAGAGCTACGAGCAGTACTTC.

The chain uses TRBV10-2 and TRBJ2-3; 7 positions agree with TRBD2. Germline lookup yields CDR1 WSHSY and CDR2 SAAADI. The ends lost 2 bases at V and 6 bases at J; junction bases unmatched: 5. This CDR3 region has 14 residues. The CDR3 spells CASSERLAIDTQYF. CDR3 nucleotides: TGCGCCAGCAGTGAGCGACTAGCTATCGATACGCAGTATTTT.

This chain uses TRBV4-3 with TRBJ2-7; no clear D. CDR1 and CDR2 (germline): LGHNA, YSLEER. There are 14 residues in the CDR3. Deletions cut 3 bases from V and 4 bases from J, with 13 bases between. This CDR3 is CASSQSLGRYEQYF. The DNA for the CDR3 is TGCGCCAGCAGCCAGTCGCTAGGCCGATACGAGCAGTACTTC.

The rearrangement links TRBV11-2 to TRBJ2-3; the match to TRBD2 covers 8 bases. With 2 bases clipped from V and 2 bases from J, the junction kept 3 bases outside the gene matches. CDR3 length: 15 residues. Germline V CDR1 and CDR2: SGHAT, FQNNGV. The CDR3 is CASSLRGGNTDTQYF. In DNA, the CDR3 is TGTGCCAGCAGCTTACGGGGGGGAAACACAGATACGCAGTATTTT.

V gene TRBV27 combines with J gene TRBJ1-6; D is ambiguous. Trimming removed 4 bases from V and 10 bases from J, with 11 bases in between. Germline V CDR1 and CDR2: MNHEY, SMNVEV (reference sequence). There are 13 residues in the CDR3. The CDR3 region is CASSSSSWSPLHF. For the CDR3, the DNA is TGTGCCAGCAGTTCAAGTTCATGGTCACCCCTCCACTTT.

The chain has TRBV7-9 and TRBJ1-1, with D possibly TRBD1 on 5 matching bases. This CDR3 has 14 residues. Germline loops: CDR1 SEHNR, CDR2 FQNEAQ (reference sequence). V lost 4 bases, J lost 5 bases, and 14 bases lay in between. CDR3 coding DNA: TGTGCCAGCAGCTCAAAGGGGAGGTTAACTGAAGCTTTCTTT. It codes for CASSSKGRLTEAFF.

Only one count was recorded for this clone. The DNA for the CDR3 is TGTGCCAGCAGTTACTCGATTGAAGGGTATAACTATGGCTACACCTTC. Amino acid sequence: CASSYSIEGYNYGYTF. The chain links TRBV6-5 to TRBJ1-2; D is unclear. V was cut by 0 bases and J by 1 base, with 12 bases left in between. The CDR3 runs to 16 residues. Per germline, CDR1 MNHEY and CDR2 SVGAGI.

The CDR3 reads CASSVLLDTQYF. CDR3 bases: TGTGCCAGCAGTGTACTATTAGATACGCAGTATTTT. The V call is TRBV6-1, the J call TRBJ2-3; the D is unclear. Looked up from germline, CDR1 is MNHNS and CDR2 is SASEGT. V was shortened by 4 bases and J by 5 bases, with 7 bases between the two germline ends. This CDR3 is built from 12 residues.